This TCR beta chain is drawn from a study of Tregs in tolerant kidney transplant recipients. Whole-study context: Recipients received nonmyeloablative bone marrow transplants from related graft donors, with transient mixed chimerism.

Unstimulated regulatory T cells (CD4+CD25+CD127-), CD4+CD25- non-regulatory cells, CD4 and CD8 cells were FACS-sorted from thawed PBMCs. The table came from immunoSEQ multiplex PCR; TCRdb's copy has only in-frame clones and leaves some out. This repertoire includes roughly 48,000 clones. Study-wide findings and caveats: Findings come from small patient numbers and require larger validation.

As to this clone: Its antigen remains unidentified. Germline is not matched at one junction end, which may reflect a read error.

This receptor was identified in a human donor who received a combined kidney and bone marrow transplant. The sample here was CD4+ T cells from blood, taken before the transplant.

The DNA read from the CDR3 is TGCACCAGCAGCCTCAGGGAGGATAGCGGGGCCGAAGAGACC. It codes for CTSSLREDSGAEET. The whole CDR3 protein reads CTSSLREDSGAEETQYF. This chain links TRBV7-4 with TRBJ2-5, with TRBD2 identical over 8 bases. Read coverage stops 3 residues before the CDR3 terminus; the germline J gene supplies the remainder. The germline V gene has CDR1 SGHVT and CDR2 SQSDAQ. The CDR3 sequence is 17 residues long.